The clone carrying this T cell receptor beta chain has a handful of counts. The sample belongs to a study of identical twins. Template switching added a universal primer site, and cDNA bore unique molecular identifiers. TCRdb fed the 5' RACE reads into MiXCR, producing one record per CDR3 protein. The top ten hold around 1.5% of the sample, which has about 920,000 distinct CDR3 sequences, around 12% seen once. The CDR3 consists of 19 residues. These data also featured in a second study, about yellow fever vaccine responses in identical twins.

Sequenced sample: PBMCs. The chain couples TRBV21-1 to TRBJ2-3; the DNA was not compared with TRBD2, the D call given in the table. TRBV21-1 is listed as a pseudogene. The sequence came from a woman in her late teens or twenties in good health. CDR3: CASRKGLAGGPKNLDTQYF. CDR3 nucleotide sequence: TGTGCCAGCAGAAAAGGACTAGCGGGAGGCCCTAAAAACCTGGATACGCAGTATTTT.